This T cell receptor (beta chain) was sequenced during a study of control samples from healthy donors and cancer patients. Comments on this clone: Other DNA sequences in this sample translate to the same CDR3.

Germline values: CDR1 LNHNV, CDR2 YYDKDF (reference sequence). The V end was cut by 5 bases, the J end by 7 bases, with 28 bases between. The CDR3 spans 18 residues. Clones were sequenced by immunoSEQ multiplex PCR, and TCRdb holds only the in-frame ones, with some missing. The sample records about 14,000 clones, around 79% being singletons. The sequenced sample was formalin-fixed, paraffin-embedded tissue. The chain recombines TRBV15 with TRBJ2-3; tentatively, D is TRBD2 (5 bases). The sequence derives from a male donor with melanoma. The DNA of the CDR3 is TGTGCCACCAGCGGGAGTGGGGAAAGGGCTATACGATTTAATACGCAGTATTTT. This encodes CATSGSGERAIRFNTQYF.